This record looks at one T cell receptor (beta chain) sequence and its context. Antigen unknown. CDR3 length: 15 amino acids. The V gene's germline CDR1 is SEHNR and CDR2 FQNEAQ (reference sequence). V lost 8 bases and J lost 6; bases outside the gene matches: 11. This specimen comes from a study of cytomegalovirus exposure and HLA in healthy donors. Study-wide context: Most donors, roughly 82% of roughly 400 genotyped, fell in the Caucasian-associated ancestry cluster.

Study-wide findings and caveats: Analysis performed later showed TCR beta chains linked to HLA being more clonally expanded than equally common others. There were a few CMV-associated chains whose specificity for CMV antigens was confirmed in vitro. Among TCR beta chains, those listed as cytomegalovirus-associated numbered over 150.

Use of 60 Vbeta and 13 Jbeta primers characterized the PCR. Profiled with immunoSEQ multiplex PCR; TCRdb holds only in-frame clones, not every one. Of around 97,000 clones in the sample, approximately 66% are singletons; the top ten hold roughly 3.4%. The rearrangement joins TRBV7-9 to TRBJ2-3, with TRBD2 identical over 10 bases. Sequenced: PBMCs. This clonotype was obtained from a woman in her 50s in good health and CMV-seronegative. The CDR3 DNA sequence: TGTGCCAGCTTTAGACTAACTAGCGGGGAGGATACGCAGTATTTT. It translates to CASFRLTSGEDTQYF.